One and the same sample provided the 21 T cell receptor beta chains below, sequenced in a study of Graves' ophthalmopathy and Graves' hyperthyroidism. As the template, RNA transcripts were used to amplify TCR beta CDR3 regions. The library came from an HTBI-primed first-round RT-PCR and a second-round multiplex PCR. TCRdb redid the calling of the multiplex PCR reads with MiXCR, one entry per CDR3 protein. The sample has over a million distinct CDR3 sequences, 35% to 45% seen once. The sample comprised peripheral blood or thyroid tissue (not recorded which). These receptors all come from an adult man with Graves' hyperthyroidism.

The CDR3 here is CASSQVPGWDGYTF. CDR3 bases: TGTGCCAGCAGCCAAGTCCCAGGGTGGGATGGCTACACCTTC. This chain links TRBV9 with TRBJ1-2; D might be TRBD1 (5 bases). V was cut by 4 bases and J by 6 bases, with 16 bases left in between. The CDR3 spans 14 residues. From germline, CDR1 is SGDLS and CDR2 YYNGEE. Full variable domain (remainder filled in from reference TRBV9 and TRBJ1-2): DSGVTQTPKHLITATGQRVTLRCSPRSGDLSVYWYQQSLDQGLQFLIQYYNGEERAKGNILERFSAQQFPDLHSELNLSSLELGDSALYFCASSQVPGWDGYTFGSGTRLTVV.

This clonotype appeared many times. In DNA form, the CDR3 reads TGTGCCAGCAGGGACAGGGGGCATGGCTACACCTTC. Amino acids: CASRDRGHGYTF. The genes are TRBV2 and TRBJ1-2; 11 positions match TRBD1. Germline CDR1 SNHLY, CDR2 FYNNEI. The CDR3 runs 12 residues. V was clipped by 6 bases and J by 6 bases; unmatched bases: 0.

The V call is TRBV7-2, the J call TRBJ1-4; no definite D call. CDR3 length: 12 residues. The V end lost 8 bases, the J end lost 6 bases, and 10 bases lay between the germline ends. Per germline, CDR1 SGHTA and CDR2 FQGNSA. CDR3 DNA sequence: TGTGCCAGCCGGCAATCGTATGAAAAACTGTTTTTT. Amino acid sequence: CASRQSYEKLFF.

In regard to this clonotype: The junction shows a germline mismatch at one end, possibly a read error. This rearrangement joins TRBV7-2 to TRBJ1-3, with D hard to call. The length of the CDR3 is 15 residues. Germline assignment: CDR1 SGHTA and CDR2 FQGNSA. The CDR3: CASSFPGVTGDTIYF. In DNA, the CDR3 is TGTGCCAGCAGCTTCCCTGGGGTGACTGGAGACACCATATATTTT.

The chain joins TRBV20-1 to TRBJ1-4; TRBD1 aligns across 7 bases. The CDR3 runs 11 residues. Trimming removed 3 bases from V and 11 bases from J; junction bases left unmatched: 3. Germline CDR1 is DFQATT and CDR2 is SNEGSKA (reference sequence). The CDR3 loop is CSASQGGKLFF. The CDR3 region has the DNA TGCAGTGCTAGTCAGGGGGGCAAACTGTTTTTT.

This clonotype appeared many times. This chain uses TRBV5-1 with TRBJ2-7, with D possibly TRBD1 on 5 matching bases. The CDR3 runs to 13 residues. V was clipped by 3 bases and J by 5 bases, with 12 bases between them. Germline V gene lookup returns CDR1 SGHRS and CDR2 YFSETQ. The CDR3 region is CASSSRGDHEQYF. CDR3 DNA sequence: TGCGCCAGCAGCTCTAGGGGCGACCACGAGCAGTACTTC.

The rearrangement links TRBV29-1 to TRBJ1-2; TRBD1 matches at 9 bases. Germline CDR1 reads SQVTM; CDR2 reads ANQGSEA. The V gene end was trimmed by 6 bases and the J gene end by 4 bases; junction bases not matched to a gene: 6. The CDR3 length is 13 residues. The CDR3: CSVTGGLGYGYTF. CDR3 coding DNA: TGCAGCGTAACAGGGGGCCTTGGCTATGGCTACACCTTC.

This clonotype occurred many times. The rearrangement links TRBV24-1 to TRBJ1-5; TRBD1 might be the D (5 bases). The CDR3 spans 14 residues. Germline V lookup: CDR1 KGHDR, CDR2 SFDVKD. The V end was cut by 5 bases, the J end by 4 bases, with 11 bases between. The CDR3: CATSAAGPNQPQHF. For the CDR3, the DNA is TGTGCCACCAGTGCGGCAGGGCCGAATCAGCCCCAGCATTTT.

The chain employs TRBV4-3 and TRBJ2-7, with no clear D. Germline V gene sequence: CDR1 LGHNA, CDR2 YSLEER. V was pared by 0 bases and J by 0 bases, with 9 bases between. The CDR3 runs to 15 residues. CDR3 protein: CASSQDLSDSYEQYF. The CDR3 DNA is TGCGCCAGCAGCCAAGATCTTTCGGACTCCTACGAGCAGTACTTC.

V gene TRBV25-1 combines with J gene TRBJ1-1; 9 bases are shared with TRBD1. In germline, CDR1 is MGHDK, CDR2 SYGVNS. The CDR3 is 15 amino acids. Germline trimming cut 7 bases from V and 1 base from J; bases unmatched to any gene: 7. CDR3 amino acids: CASTSGQGWNTEAFF. The CDR3 DNA follows: TGTGCCAGCACTTCGGGACAGGGATGGAACACTGAAGCTTTCTTT.

This clonotype was recorded a few times. Here the CDR3 omits its conserved ending phenylalanine or tryptophan, so a read error is the likely source. Because the CDR3's place on the DNA is in doubt, the DNA is left out and the CDR3 is given as listed by TCRdb. The rearrangement joins TRBV19 to TRBJ2-7; the D segment call TRBD2 is taken from the table without a DNA check. Counting both end residues, the CDR3 totals 8 amino acids. The germline gives CDR1 LNHDA, CDR2 SQIVND (reference sequence). CDR3 sequence: CASSIGRR.

The CDR3 here is CSEYSNQPQHF. The DNA of the CDR3 is TGCAGCGAATATAGCAATCAGCCCCAGCATTTT. The J gene is TRBJ1-5, the V gene TRBV29-1; D ambiguous. CDR1 and CDR2 from the germline V gene are SQVTM and ANQGSEA. The length of the CDR3 is 11 residues. The ends were cut back, 7 bases at V and 0 bases at J, with 4 bases in the middle.

This clonotype appeared many times. The rearrangement uses TRBV15 and TRBJ2-5; weak D call: TRBD1 (5 bases). Trimming cost V 0 bases and J 4 bases, with 9 bases left between them. Germline CDR1 LNHNV, CDR2 YYDKDF (reference sequence). This CDR3 spans 14 amino acids. CDR3 nucleotides: TGTGCCACCAGCAGAGAAGGCCAGGGAGAGACCCAGTACTTC. Translated, it gives CATSREGQGETQYF.

As to this clonotype: An end of the junction does not agree with germline; a read error may underlie this. The gene calls are TRBV6-2 or TRBV6-3 and TRBJ2-2; 8 nucleotides line up with TRBD1. The length of the CDR3 is 12 residues. Germline CDR1 and CDR2: MNHEY and SVGEGT. DNA of the CDR3: TGTGCCAGCAGTTATGGGACAGGCCATAGCTATTTT. It specifies CASSYGTGHSYF.

Ten or more counts support this clonotype. J is TRBJ2-2 and V is TRBV5-1, with D unclear. Germline lookup yields CDR1 SGHRS and CDR2 YFSETQ. Trimming cost V 0 bases and J 5 bases, with 8 bases left between them. CDR3 length equals 14 residues. In DNA, the CDR3 is TGCGCCAGCAGCTTGGCGAGTGCAACCGGGGAGCTGTTTTTT. Protein product: CASSLASATGELFF.

The chain recombines TRBV12-3 or TRBV12-4 with TRBJ2-5, with D perhaps being TRBD1 or TRBD2 (6 bases each). V gave up 6 bases and J gave up 5 bases, with 19 bases separating them. The CDR3 consists of 15 residues. The CDR3 nucleotides read TGTGCCAGCAGCTCCGGAAGGGGGGTTCGGGAGACCCAGTACTTC. It codes for CASSSGRGVRETQYF.

This clonotype was counted only a few times. V and J are TRBV20-1 and TRBJ2-5; 12 bases line up with TRBD2. The length of the CDR3 is 14 residues. Germline CDR1 and CDR2: DFQATT and SNEGSKA (reference sequence). The trim removed 3 bases at V and 4 bases at J, leaving 3 bases unmatched. The CDR3 sequence is CSASTSGRTETQYF. Written as DNA, the CDR3 is TGCAGTGCTAGTACTAGCGGGAGGACAGAGACCCAGTACTTC.

This clonotype has just a few counts. V gene TRBV12-3 or TRBV12-4 combines with J gene TRBJ2-7; 9 bases are shared with TRBD2. The ends lost 6 bases at V and 3 bases at J; junction bases unmatched: 9. This CDR3 contains 15 residues. The CDR3 region has the DNA TGTGCCAGCAGCCTTAGCGGGAGTGGTTTCTACGAGCAGTACTTC. This gives the protein CASSLSGSGFYEQYF.

Details on this clonotype: A much larger clone is a single base away; this may be a read error. No conserved phenylalanine or tryptophan ends this CDR3, so it is likely a read error. This chain links TRBV29-1 with TRBJ2-5; 7 nucleotides match TRBD1. Germline V CDR1 and CDR2: SQVTM, ANQGSEA. Losses at the gene ends were 4 bases for V and 4 bases for J; bases not matched to a gene: 6. The CDR3 runs 13 residues. CDR3 amino acids: CSVATGSPETQYL. The CDR3, as DNA: TGCAGCGTTGCGACAGGGTCCCCAGAGACCCAGTACCTC.

This clonotype was counted many times. V and J are TRBV4-1 and TRBJ1-5, with no clear D. Germline-derived CDR1 and CDR2 are MGHRA and YSYEKL. This CDR3 comprises 13 residues. Trimming shortened V by 1 base and J by 5 bases, and 6 bases separated the two germline ends. CDR3 amino acids: CASSQAQDQPQHF. The CDR3 coding sequence is TGCGCCAGCAGCCAAGCACAAGATCAGCCCCAGCATTTT.

This clonotype was seen at least ten times. This chain links TRBV2 with TRBJ1-4, with a tentative D call TRBD1 (5 bases). Trimming pared 0 bases from V and 8 bases from J, leaving 7 bases between. The CDR3 runs 13 residues. Germline lookup yields CDR1 SNHLY and CDR2 FYNNEI. For the CDR3, the DNA is TGTGCCAGCAGTGAAGCTGGGGGAGAAAAACTGTTTTTT. It specifies CASSEAGGEKLFF.